The 31 T cell receptor beta chains listed next were all sequenced from one sample in a study of T-cell reconstitution after alpha-beta-depleted transplantation in children. Construction of the TCRbeta library involved unique molecular identifiers. One entry per CDR3 protein results from TCRdb running MiXCR on the PCR reads. The sample yields around 250,000 distinct CDR3 sequences, approximately 9.6% seen once. The material was PBMCs from the stem cell graft donor, obtained from the stem cell graft. The receptors here all came from a human donor who donated a stem cell graft to a child with SCID.

V usage is TRBV20-1 and J usage is TRBJ2-3; D is uncertain. Germline CDR1 and CDR2: DFQATT and SNEGSKA (reference sequence). CDR3 length: 15 amino acids. The V end was cut by 0 bases, the J end by 3 bases, with 13 bases between. The CDR3 DNA follows: TGCAGTGCTAGAGATTCTGACACGGTTACAGATACGCAGTATTTT. The encoded protein is CSARDSDTVTDTQYF.

This chain uses TRBV7-9 with TRBJ1-4, with TRBD1 identical over 11 bases. The germline V gene has CDR1 SEHNR and CDR2 FQNEAQ (reference sequence). This CDR3 region has 16 residues. The J segment lost 3 bases and the V segment lost 5 bases, leaving 5 bases of the junction unmatched. This CDR3 is CASSPGQGASNEKLFF. Here the CDR3 DNA reads TGTGCCAGCAGCCCAGGACAGGGGGCATCTAATGAAAAACTGTTTTTT.

The chain joins TRBV12-3 or TRBV12-4 to TRBJ1-4; D might be TRBD1 (6 bases). The CDR3 totals 15 residues. Trimming pared 3 bases from V and 8 bases from J, leaving 16 bases between. CDR3 nucleotide sequence: TGTGCCAGCAGTTTGGGGGGCTCGGAGTACGAAAAACTGTTTTTT. This translates into CASSLGGSEYEKLFF.

The sample holds a few counts of this clonotype. The chain joins TRBV6-1 to TRBJ2-5; TRBD1 agrees at 8 bases. Germline loops: CDR1 MNHNS, CDR2 SASEGT. CDR3 length: 16 amino acids. V lost 6 bases, J lost 1 base, and 10 bases stayed unmatched. The CDR3 spells CASSSIGTGIQETQYF. The CDR3 DNA is TGTGCCAGCAGCTCGATAGGGACAGGAATCCAAGAGACCCAGTACTTC.

This clonotype has only one observation. The chain links TRBV11-1 to TRBJ2-6; TRBD2 aligns across 8 bases. This CDR3 spans 18 amino acids. The germline CDR1 and CDR2 sequences are SGHAT and FQDESV (reference sequence). Losses at the gene ends were 2 bases for V and 0 bases for J; bases not matched to a gene: 6. CDR3 protein: CASSLPAGAPSGANVLTF. The CDR3 DNA sequence: TGTGCCAGCAGCTTACCAGCGGGGGCCCCCTCTGGGGCCAACGTCCTGACTTTC.

This chain joins TRBV18 and TRBJ2-7, with a tentative D call TRBD1 (5 bases). Germline-derived CDR1 and CDR2 are KGHSH and LQKENI. With 3 bases removed from V and 7 bases from J, the gap between germline ends came to 22 bases. This CDR3 region has 16 residues. The CDR3 nucleotides read TGTGCCAGCTCACCCTTGGACGCATCAGGGAATTGGGAGCAGTACTTC. It yields the protein CASSPLDASGNWEQYF.

This chain uses TRBV4-2 with TRBJ1-2, with a tentative D call TRBD1 (5 bases). Germline-derived CDR1 and CDR2 are LGHNA and YNFKEQ. This CDR3 has 12 residues. V was trimmed by 3 bases and J by 8 bases, leaving 10 bases between them. CDR3 DNA: TGTGCCAGCAGCCATCCCAGGGACGGCTACACCTTC. This codes for CASSHPRDGYTF.

There are a few counts of this clonotype. This chain links TRBV5-5 with TRBJ2-5; D is tentatively TRBD1 or TRBD2 (5 bases each). Per the germline V gene, CDR1 is SGHKS and CDR2 is YYEKEE (reference sequence). Trimming pared 1 base from V and 5 bases from J, leaving 21 bases between. The CDR3 has 17 residues. The CDR3 bases are TGTGCCAGCAGCTTGTCCCCCTGGGACGGCCCCGGTGAGACCCAGTACTTC. It codes for CASSLSPWDGPGETQYF.

This clonotype showed up just a few times. This chain joins TRBV11-2 and TRBJ2-1; D unclear. CDR1 is SGHAT, CDR2 FQNNGV, per germline. V was trimmed by 1 base and J by 0 bases, leaving 10 bases between them. The CDR3 loop spans 16 amino acids. For the CDR3, the DNA is TGTGCCAGCAGCTTAGGCACTCACCGCTCCTACAATGAGCAGTTCTTC. Translating it yields CASSLGTHRSYNEQFF. Combining the CDR3 with reference TRBV11-2 and TRBJ2-1 gives the whole variable domain EAGVAQSPRYKIIEKRQSVAFWCNPISGHATLYWYQQILGQGPKLLIQFQNNGVVDDSQLPKDRFSAERLKGVDSTLKIQPAKLEDSAVYLCASSLGTHRSYNEQFFGPGTRLTVL.

V gene TRBV6-1 combines with J gene TRBJ2-7; TRBD2 agrees at 11 bases. This CDR3 comprises 14 residues. The V gene end was trimmed by 6 bases and the J gene end by 8 bases; junction bases not matched to a gene: 9. Per germline, CDR1 MNHNS and CDR2 SASEGT. CDR3 in DNA: TGTGCCAGCAGGACGATTAGCGGGGGGGCGAAGCAGTACTTC. Its translation is CASRTISGGAKQYF.

This clonotype appeared a few times. CDR3 DNA: TGTGCCAGCAGCTTGCAGGGAAGGAGTTTCTACAATGAGCAGTTCTTC. Residues: CASSLQGRSFYNEQFF. The gene calls are TRBV11-2 and TRBJ2-1; TRBD1 might be the D (5 bases). Trimming cost V 3 bases and J 3 bases, with 15 bases left between them. This CDR3 comprises 16 residues. CDR1 SGHAT and CDR2 FQNNGV come from the germline V gene.

This clonotype turned up a few times. This chain links TRBV20-1 with TRBJ1-2, with 8 bases lining up with TRBD1. Germline V lookup: CDR1 DFQATT, CDR2 SNEGSKA (reference sequence). V shed 6 bases and J 0 bases; nucleotides not matched to a gene: 3. This CDR3 spans 13 amino acids. CDR3 region: CSARGQTNYGYTF. The DNA of the CDR3 is TGCAGTGCCAGGGGGCAGACTAACTATGGCTACACCTTC.

This clonotype appeared a few times. Written as DNA, the CDR3 is TGTGCCAGCAGTCCTTCGACAGGGGGAGAGACCCAGTACTTC. Its protein is CASSPSTGGETQYF. The chain is built from TRBV27 and TRBJ2-5, with TRBD1 matching over 9 bases. CDR3 length: 14 residues. V was pared by 5 bases and J by 4 bases, with 5 bases of the junction left unmatched. CDR1 MNHEY and CDR2 SMNVEV come from the germline V gene (reference sequence).

This clonotype appeared many times. Relative to the germline gene, one junction end is altered; a read error may explain this. This chain links TRBV7-6 with TRBJ2-7, with D maybe TRBD2 (5 bases). Germline V gene lookup returns CDR1 SGHVS and CDR2 FNYEAQ. There are 13 residues in the CDR3. The CDR3 loop reads CASSLALTYEQYF. In DNA, the CDR3 is TGTGCCAGCAGCCTAGCCCTAACTTACGAGCAGTACTTC.

This clonotype was detected a few times. The chain employs TRBV5-1 and TRBJ2-5; TRBD2 might be the D (6 bases). CDR1 SGHRS and CDR2 YFSETQ come from the germline V gene. The germline V and J ends were trimmed by 6 bases and 4 bases, with 19 bases remaining between them. The CDR3 consists of 15 residues. For the CDR3, the DNA is TGCGCCAGCACCCCCTTGGGGGGTTCCTTAGAGACCCAGTACTTC. It yields the protein CASTPLGGSLETQYF.

This clonotype has just a few counts. The CDR3 region is CASSFDSPGVNEQFF. DNA for the CDR3: TGCGCCAGCAGCTTCGATTCCCCAGGAGTCAATGAGCAGTTCTTC. The chain joins TRBV5-1 to TRBJ2-1; unclear D gene. V lost 2 bases, J lost 6 bases, and 15 bases lay in between. The CDR3 is 15 residues long. Germline V gene data show CDR1 as SGHRS and CDR2 as YFSETQ.

This chain connects TRBV24-1 to TRBJ2-1, with TRBD2 as a possible D gene (6 bases). The CDR3 sequence is 15 residues long. CDR1 KGHDR and CDR2 SFDVKD come from the germline V gene. V dropped 7 bases and J dropped 3 bases, with 15 bases sitting between them. The CDR3 DNA is TGTGCCACCAGCGGAGGGGCAGGGCACTACAATGAGCAGTTCTTC. This gives the protein CATSGGAGHYNEQFF.

A few counts support this clonotype. The chain combines TRBV11-2 with TRBJ2-7, with D tentatively TRBD1 or TRBD2 (5 bases each). CDR1 is SGHAT and CDR2 is FQNNGV in the germline V gene. V was trimmed by 4 bases and J by 4 bases, leaving 14 bases between them. The CDR3 runs 14 residues. The CDR3 loop is CASSWAGSGYEQYF. Here the CDR3 DNA reads TGTGCCAGCAGCTGGGCAGGGAGTGGTTACGAGCAGTACTTC.

This clonotype has more than one count but fewer than ten. This chain links TRBV9 with TRBJ2-3; the D call may be TRBD1 or TRBD2 (6 bases each). Germline CDR1 is SGDLS and CDR2 is YYNGEE. There are 15 residues in the CDR3. The V and J ends lost 0 bases and 4 bases respectively, with 12 bases between them. The CDR3: CASSVDRGLPDTQYF. Written as DNA, the CDR3 is TGTGCCAGCAGCGTAGACCGGGGGCTGCCAGATACGCAGTATTTT.

Many counts were recorded for this clonotype. The V gene is TRBV5-1, the J gene TRBJ1-6; 9 bases align to TRBD1. Germline-derived CDR1 and CDR2 are SGHRS and YFSETQ. The J segment lost 6 bases and the V segment lost 4 bases, leaving 8 bases of the junction unmatched. This CDR3 spans 16 amino acids. The CDR3 protein is CASSAGQGSRNSPLHF. CDR3 DNA: TGCGCCAGCAGCGCGGGACAGGGTTCCCGTAATTCACCCCTCCACTTT.

The genes are TRBV3-1 and TRBJ2-7, with D perhaps matching TRBD1 (5 bases). Looked up from germline, CDR1 is LGHDT and CDR2 is YNNKEL (reference sequence). Trimming removed 1 base at V and 0 bases at J, with 10 bases between. This CDR3 spans 15 amino acids. This chain's CDR3 is CASSQGTTDSYEQYF. CDR3 DNA: TGTGCCAGCAGCCAAGGGACAACAGACTCCTACGAGCAGTACTTC.

The rearrangement uses TRBV24-1 and TRBJ2-2; TRBD1 aligns across 9 bases. Looked up from germline, CDR1 is KGHDR and CDR2 is SFDVKD. Trimming removed 4 bases from V and 5 bases from J; junction bases left unmatched: 7. The CDR3 spans 16 residues. The CDR3 sequence is CATSETGTGNTGELFF. The CDR3 DNA is TGTGCCACCAGTGAAACCGGGACAGGGAATACCGGGGAGCTGTTTTTT.

This clonotype was counted ten times or more. The chain combines TRBV12-3 or TRBV12-4 with TRBJ1-1, with TRBD1 matching 8 bases. The J segment lost 1 base and the V segment lost 8 bases, leaving 3 bases of the junction unmatched. The CDR3 is made up of 13 amino acids. The CDR3 region is CASGQGGNTEAFF. As DNA, the CDR3 is TGTGCCAGCGGACAGGGAGGGAACACTGAAGCTTTCTTT.

The chain has TRBV20-1 and TRBJ2-5; 12 bases are a match to TRBD2. V gave up 6 bases and J gave up 3 bases; unmatched junction bases: 8. CDR1 is DFQATT and CDR2 is SNEGSKA in the germline V gene (reference sequence). The CDR3 consists of 15 residues. CDR3 loop: CSARTSGVTKETQYF. The CDR3 DNA is TGCAGTGCGAGGACTAGCGGGGTTACAAAAGAGACCCAGTACTTC.

This clonotype was counted at least ten times. The chain has TRBV28 and TRBJ2-2; tentative D call: TRBD1 (6 bases). The V gene's germline CDR1 is MDHEN and CDR2 SYDVKM. Trimming took off 6 bases at V and 6 bases at J, with 20 bases between the two ends. The CDR3 spans 16 residues. The chain's CDR3 is CASRVLGKGVPGELFF. CDR3 nucleotide sequence: TGTGCCAGCAGAGTTCTGGGCAAGGGGGTGCCCGGGGAGCTGTTTTTT.

This clonotype was seen many times. This chain connects TRBV5-8 to TRBJ1-1; the D gene is possibly TRBD1 (5 bases). V was clipped by 4 bases and J by 1 base, with 14 bases between them. The CDR3 length is 15 residues. Germline V lookup: CDR1 SGHTS, CDR2 YDEGEE. CDR3 DNA: TGTGCCAGCAGCCCGGAGGGACTTAGGAACACTGAAGCTTTCTTT. It translates to CASSPEGLRNTEAFF.

The rearrangement uses TRBV12-3 or TRBV12-4 and TRBJ2-7; D uncertain. Trimming left V 4 bases short and J 1 base short, with 17 bases between. This CDR3 is 16 amino acids long. This CDR3 reads CASSSTTKGRSYEQYF. CDR3 nucleotide sequence: TGTGCCAGCAGTTCTACGACAAAGGGCCGTTCCTACGAGCAGTACTTC.

This clonotype turned up a few times. The chain combines TRBV2 with TRBJ1-1; 8 nucleotides agree with TRBD1. This CDR3 is 16 amino acids long. V lost 8 bases and J lost 4; bases outside the gene matches: 15. In germline, CDR1 is SNHLY, CDR2 FYNNEI. The CDR3 loop is CASCSWTGFVGTEAFF. DNA for the CDR3: TGTGCCAGCTGTTCGTGGACAGGGTTTGTAGGCACTGAAGCTTTCTTT.

This clonotype was counted only a few times. This chain links TRBV7-9 with TRBJ1-1; D is unresolved. V gave up 2 bases and J gave up 0 bases, with 7 bases separating them. In germline, CDR1 is SEHNR, CDR2 FQNEAQ (reference sequence). The CDR3 length is 14 residues. Here the CDR3 DNA reads TGTGCCAGCAGCTTACTATCTTTGAACACTGAAGCTTTCTTT. This codes for CASSLLSLNTEAFF.

The V gene is TRBV12-5, the J gene TRBJ2-6; D ambiguous. Trimming stripped 4 bases from V and 0 bases from J, with 10 bases between. CDR1 and CDR2 (germline): LGHNT, FRNRAP. CDR3 length equals 16 residues. The CDR3, as DNA: TGTGCTAGTGGTTCCCTCCCAGTCTCTGGGGCCAACGTCCTGACTTTC. Its protein is CASGSLPVSGANVLTF.

This clonotype was counted many times. The chain has TRBV7-2 and TRBJ2-2; D possibly matches TRBD1 or TRBD2 (6 bases each). Looked up from germline, CDR1 is SGHTA and CDR2 is FQGNSA. Trimming took 2 bases from V and 5 from J, leaving 9 bases between them. CDR3 length equals 14 residues. This CDR3 is CASSLLGGTGELFF. For the CDR3, the DNA is TGTGCCAGCAGCTTACTAGGGGGGACCGGGGAGCTGTTTTTT.